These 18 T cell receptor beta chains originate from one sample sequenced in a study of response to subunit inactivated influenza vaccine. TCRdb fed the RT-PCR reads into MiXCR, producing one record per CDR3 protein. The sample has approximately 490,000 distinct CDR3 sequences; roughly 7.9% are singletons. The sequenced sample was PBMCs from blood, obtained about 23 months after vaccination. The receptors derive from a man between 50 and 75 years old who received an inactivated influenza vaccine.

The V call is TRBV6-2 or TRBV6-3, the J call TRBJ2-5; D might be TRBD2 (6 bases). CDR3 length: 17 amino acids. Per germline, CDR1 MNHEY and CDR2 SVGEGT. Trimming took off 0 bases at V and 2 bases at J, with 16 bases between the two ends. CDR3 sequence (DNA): TGTGCCAGCAGTTACTCGAGTAGCGGCCGCACACAAGAGACCCAGTACTTC. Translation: CASSYSSSGRTQETQYF.

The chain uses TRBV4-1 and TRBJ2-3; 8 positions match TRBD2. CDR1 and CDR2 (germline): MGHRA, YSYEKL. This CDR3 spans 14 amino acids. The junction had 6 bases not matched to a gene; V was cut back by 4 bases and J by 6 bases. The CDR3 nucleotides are TGCGCCAGCAGCCTCTGGACTAGCAAGGATACGCAGTATTTT. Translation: CASSLWTSKDTQYF.

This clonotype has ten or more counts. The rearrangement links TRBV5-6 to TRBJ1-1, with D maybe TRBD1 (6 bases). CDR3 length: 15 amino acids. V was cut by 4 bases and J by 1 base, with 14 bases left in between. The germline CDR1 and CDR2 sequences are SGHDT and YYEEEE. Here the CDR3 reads CASSPRGGGNTEAFF. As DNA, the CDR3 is TGTGCCAGCAGCCCTCGAGGGGGTGGGAACACTGAAGCTTTCTTT.

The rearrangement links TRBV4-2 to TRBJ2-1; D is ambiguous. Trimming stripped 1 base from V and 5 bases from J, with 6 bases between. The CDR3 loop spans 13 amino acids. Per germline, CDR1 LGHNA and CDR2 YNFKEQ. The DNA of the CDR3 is TGTGCCAGCAGCCAAGGACCGAACAATGAGCAGTTCTTC. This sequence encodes CASSQGPNNEQFF.

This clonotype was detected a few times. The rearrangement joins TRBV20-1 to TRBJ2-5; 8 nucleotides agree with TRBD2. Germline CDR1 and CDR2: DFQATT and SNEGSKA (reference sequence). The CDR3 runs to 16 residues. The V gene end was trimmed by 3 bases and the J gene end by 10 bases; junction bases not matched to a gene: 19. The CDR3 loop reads CSARMSSGSLLALQYF. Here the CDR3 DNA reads TGCAGTGCTAGGATGTCAAGCGGGAGTCTTCTTGCACTCCAGTACTTC.

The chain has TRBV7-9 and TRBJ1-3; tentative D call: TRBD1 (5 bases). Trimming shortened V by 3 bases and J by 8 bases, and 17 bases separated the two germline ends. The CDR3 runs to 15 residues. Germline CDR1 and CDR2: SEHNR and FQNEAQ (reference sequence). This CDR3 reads CASSLPTVRGHTIYF. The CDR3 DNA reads TGTGCCAGCAGCTTGCCGACAGTTCGCGGCCACACCATATATTTT.

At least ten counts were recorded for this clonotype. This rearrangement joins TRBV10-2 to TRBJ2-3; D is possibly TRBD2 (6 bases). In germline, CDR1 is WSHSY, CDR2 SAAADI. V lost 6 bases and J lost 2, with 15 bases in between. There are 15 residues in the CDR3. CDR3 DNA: TGCGCCAGCAGGCTCCCTCGGGGGACCACAGATACGCAGTATTTT. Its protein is CASRLPRGTTDTQYF.

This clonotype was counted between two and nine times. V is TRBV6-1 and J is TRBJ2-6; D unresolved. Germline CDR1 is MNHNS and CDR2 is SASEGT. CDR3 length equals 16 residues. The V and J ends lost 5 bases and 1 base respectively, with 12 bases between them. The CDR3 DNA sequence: TGTGCCAGCAGTCCAACGATCCATTCTGGGGCCAACGTCCTGACTTTC. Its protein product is CASSPTIHSGANVLTF.

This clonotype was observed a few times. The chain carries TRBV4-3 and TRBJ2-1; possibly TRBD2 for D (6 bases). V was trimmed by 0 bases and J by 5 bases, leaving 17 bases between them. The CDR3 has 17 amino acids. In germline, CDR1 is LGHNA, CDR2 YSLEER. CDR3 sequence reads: CASSQETLDYDNNEQFF. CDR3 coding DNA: TGCGCCAGCAGCCAAGAGACGCTGGACTATGACAACAATGAGCAGTTCTTC.

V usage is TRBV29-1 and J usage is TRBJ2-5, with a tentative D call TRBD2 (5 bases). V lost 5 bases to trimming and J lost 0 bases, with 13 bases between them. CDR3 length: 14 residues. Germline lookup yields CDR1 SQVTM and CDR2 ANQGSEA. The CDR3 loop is CSVRTSTYQETQYF. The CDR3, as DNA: TGCAGCGTTCGAACTAGTACGTACCAAGAGACCCAGTACTTC.

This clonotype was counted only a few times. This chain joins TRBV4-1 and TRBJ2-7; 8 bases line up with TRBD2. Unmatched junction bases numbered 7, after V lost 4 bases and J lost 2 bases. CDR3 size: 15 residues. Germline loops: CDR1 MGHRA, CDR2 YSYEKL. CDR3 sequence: CASSPRGGRPYEQYF. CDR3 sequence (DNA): TGCGCCAGCAGCCCACGAGGCGGGAGGCCCTACGAGCAGTACTTC.

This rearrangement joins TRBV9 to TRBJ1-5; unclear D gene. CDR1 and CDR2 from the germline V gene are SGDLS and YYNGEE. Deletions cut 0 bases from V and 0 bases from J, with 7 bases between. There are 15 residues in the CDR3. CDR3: CASSVGPGSNQPQHF. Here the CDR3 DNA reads TGTGCCAGCAGCGTAGGACCTGGTAGCAATCAGCCCCAGCATTTT.

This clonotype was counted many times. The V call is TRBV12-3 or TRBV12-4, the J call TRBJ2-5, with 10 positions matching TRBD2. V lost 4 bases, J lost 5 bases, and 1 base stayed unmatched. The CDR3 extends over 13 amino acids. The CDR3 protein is CASSSAGGETQYF. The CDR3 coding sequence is TGTGCCAGCAGTTCAGCGGGGGGGGAGACCCAGTACTTC.

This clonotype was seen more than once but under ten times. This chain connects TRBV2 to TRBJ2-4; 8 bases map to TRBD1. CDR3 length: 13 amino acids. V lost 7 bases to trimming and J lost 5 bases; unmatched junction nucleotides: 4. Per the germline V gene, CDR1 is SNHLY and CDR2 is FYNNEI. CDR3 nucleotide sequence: TGTGCCAGCACCCTGGACAGGGAAAACATTCAGTACTTC. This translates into CASTLDRENIQYF.

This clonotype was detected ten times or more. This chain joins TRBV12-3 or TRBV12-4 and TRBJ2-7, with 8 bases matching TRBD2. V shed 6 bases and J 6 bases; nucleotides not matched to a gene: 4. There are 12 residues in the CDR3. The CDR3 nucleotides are TGTGCCAGCAGCTCTCTAGCGGGCGAGCAGTACTTC. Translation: CASSSLAGEQYF.

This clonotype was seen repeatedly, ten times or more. The CDR3 DNA is TGTGCCAGCAGAGGGACAGGCCGGAAACTGTTTTTT. This sequence encodes CASRGTGRKLFF. The genes are TRBV12-3 or TRBV12-4 and TRBJ1-4; 8 positions agree with TRBD1. The CDR3 contains 12 residues. The V segment lost 6 bases and the J segment 11 bases; nucleotides outside the gene matches: 5.

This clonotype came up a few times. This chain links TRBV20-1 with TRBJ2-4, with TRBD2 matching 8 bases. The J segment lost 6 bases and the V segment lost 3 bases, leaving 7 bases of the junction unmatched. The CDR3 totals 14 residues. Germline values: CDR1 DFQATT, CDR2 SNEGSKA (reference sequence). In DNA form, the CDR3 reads TGCAGTGCTAGGGGCCAAACTAGCGGAAACATTCAGTACTTC. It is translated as CSARGQTSGNIQYF.

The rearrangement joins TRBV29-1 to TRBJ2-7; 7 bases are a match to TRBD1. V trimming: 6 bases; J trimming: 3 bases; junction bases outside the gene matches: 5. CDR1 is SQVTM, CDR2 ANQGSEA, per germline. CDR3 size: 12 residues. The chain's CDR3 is CSVAGTDYEQYF. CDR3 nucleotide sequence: TGCAGCGTCGCCGGGACAGACTACGAGCAGTACTTC.